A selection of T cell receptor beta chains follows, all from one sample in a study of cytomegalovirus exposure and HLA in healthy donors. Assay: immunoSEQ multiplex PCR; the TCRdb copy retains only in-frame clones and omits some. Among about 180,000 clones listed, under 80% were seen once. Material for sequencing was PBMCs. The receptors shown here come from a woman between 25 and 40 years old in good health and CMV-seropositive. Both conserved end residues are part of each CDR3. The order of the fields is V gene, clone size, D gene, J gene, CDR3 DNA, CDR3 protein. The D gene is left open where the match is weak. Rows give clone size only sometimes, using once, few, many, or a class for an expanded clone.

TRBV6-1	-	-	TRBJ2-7	TGTGCCAGCAGCCGGGACACCCTCTACGAGCAGTACTTC	CASSRDTLYEQYF
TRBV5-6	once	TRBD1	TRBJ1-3	TGTGCCAGCAGCTTGGGACAGGGAGCCGGAAACACCATATATTTT	CASSLGQGAGNTIYF
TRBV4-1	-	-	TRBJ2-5	TGCGCCAGCAGCCAAGGGCCCCAGGGGGGAGAGACCCAGTACTTC	CASSQGPQGGETQYF
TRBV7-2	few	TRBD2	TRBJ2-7	TGTGCCAGCAGCCCGGGAGGGACTAGCGGGGGGGCCCATAACGAGCAGTACTTC	CASSPGGTSGGAHNEQYF
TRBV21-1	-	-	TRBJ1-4	TGTGCCAGCAGACCCGGGGACTCAGAAAATGAAAAACTGTTTTTT	CASRPGDSENEKLFF
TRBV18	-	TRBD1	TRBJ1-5	TGTGCCAGCTCATCTTCGGACAGGCAGCCCCAGCATTTT	CASSSSDRQPQHF
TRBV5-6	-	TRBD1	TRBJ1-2	TGTGCCAGCAGCTTGGAAGGGGGCGCCCCATTGGACTATGGCTACACCTTC	CASSLEGGAPLDYGYTF
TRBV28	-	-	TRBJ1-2	TGTGCCAGCAGTTTGGGGGGGGGCTATGGCTACACCTTC	CASSLGGGYGYTF
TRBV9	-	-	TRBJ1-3	TGTGCCAGCAGCGTCGGGGAGGCTGGAAACACCATATATTTT	CASSVGEAGNTIYF
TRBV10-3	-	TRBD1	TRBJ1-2	TGTGCCATCACCAGGACAGGGGCAACTGGCTACACCTTC	CAITRTGATGYTF